What follows are 8 T cell receptor beta chains derived from one specimen sequenced in a study of blood T cell repertoires in COVID-19. This table comes from immunoSEQ multiplex PCR, and its TCRdb copy is limited to in-frame clones, with some not included. In the table there are about 68,000 clones, 65% to 90% of which are singletons. Source material: peripheral blood. The receptors were gathered from a woman in her fifties or sixties with acute or convalescent COVID-19.

The chain is built from TRBV9 and TRBJ1-4, with unresolved D. This CDR3 is built from 15 residues. Germline-derived CDR1 and CDR2 are SGDLS and YYNGEE. The ends were cut back, 0 bases at V and 5 bases at J, with 11 bases in the middle. The CDR3 DNA is TGTGCCAGCAGCGTAGGAGGAGGAACCAATGAAAAACTGTTTTTT. Translation gives CASSVGGGTNEKLFF.

This clone showed up just a few times. J is TRBJ2-7 and V is TRBV4-1, with 7 bases matching TRBD1. The CDR3 sequence is 16 residues long. Germline assignment: CDR1 MGHRA and CDR2 YSYEKL. V lost 0 bases and J lost 0; bases outside the gene matches: 5. CDR3 region: CASSQDETGSSYEQYF. The CDR3, as DNA: TGCGCCAGCAGCCAAGATGAGACAGGGAGCTCCTACGAGCAGTACTTC.

The chain combines TRBV7-2 with TRBJ2-1; the D gene is possibly TRBD1 (6 bases). Germline CDR1 and CDR2: SGHTA and FQGNSA. The CDR3 sequence is 14 residues long. Trimming shortened V by 5 bases and J by 10 bases, and 18 bases separated the two germline ends. The DNA of the CDR3 is TGTGCCAGCAGCCCAACATACCGGGACATGGAGCAGTTCTTC. Encoded protein: CASSPTYRDMEQFF.

This clone was seen only once. The rearrangement links TRBV11-2 to TRBJ1-3; TRBD1 aligns across 9 bases. CDR1 and CDR2 from the germline V gene are SGHAT and FQNNGV. The ends lost 2 bases at V and 0 bases at J; junction bases unmatched: 5. The CDR3 loop spans 17 amino acids. In DNA, the CDR3 is TGTGCCAGCAGCTTAACAGGGGGCCTTCTCTCTGGAAACACCATATATTTT. It specifies CASSLTGGLLSGNTIYF.

J is TRBJ2-7 and V is TRBV18, with D perhaps TRBD2 (5 bases). The CDR3 has 15 residues. Trimming removed 4 bases at V and 6 bases at J, with 19 bases between. Germline values: CDR1 KGHSH, CDR2 LQKENI. The CDR3 reads CASSRREGVGGEQYF. The CDR3 DNA is TGTGCCAGCTCACGGAGAGAGGGCGTTGGAGGCGAGCAGTACTTC.

The rearrangement joins TRBV24-1 to TRBJ1-1, with 8 bases identical to TRBD1. This CDR3 comprises 18 residues. CDR1 KGHDR and CDR2 SFDVKD come from the germline V gene. V trimming: 6 bases; J trimming: 0 bases; junction bases outside the gene matches: 14. In DNA form, the CDR3 reads TGTGCCACCAGTAACAGGGGGTCAATATCCCCCGTGAACACTGAAGCTTTCTTT. Protein product: CATSNRGSISPVNTEAFF.

The rearrangement links TRBV3-1 (or the pseudogene TRBV3-2) to TRBJ2-5; 8 bases fit TRBD1. The junction had 4 bases not matched to a gene; V was cut back by 5 bases and J by 5 bases. The CDR3 is 13 amino acids. From germline, CDR1 is LGHDT and CDR2 YNNKEL (reference sequence). In nucleotides, the CDR3 is TGTGCCAGCAGCAAGGACAGGGTGGAGACCCAGTACTTC. Its protein is CASSKDRVETQYF.

This chain links TRBV4-2 with TRBJ1-2; 9 nucleotides align to TRBD1. The J segment lost 2 bases and the V segment lost 0 bases, leaving 4 bases of the junction unmatched. Germline CDR1 LGHNA, CDR2 YNFKEQ. This CDR3 is built from 16 residues. The CDR3 reads CASSQDTGQGNYGYTF. The CDR3 nucleotides are TGTGCCAGCAGCCAAGATACGGGACAGGGAAACTATGGCTACACCTTC.